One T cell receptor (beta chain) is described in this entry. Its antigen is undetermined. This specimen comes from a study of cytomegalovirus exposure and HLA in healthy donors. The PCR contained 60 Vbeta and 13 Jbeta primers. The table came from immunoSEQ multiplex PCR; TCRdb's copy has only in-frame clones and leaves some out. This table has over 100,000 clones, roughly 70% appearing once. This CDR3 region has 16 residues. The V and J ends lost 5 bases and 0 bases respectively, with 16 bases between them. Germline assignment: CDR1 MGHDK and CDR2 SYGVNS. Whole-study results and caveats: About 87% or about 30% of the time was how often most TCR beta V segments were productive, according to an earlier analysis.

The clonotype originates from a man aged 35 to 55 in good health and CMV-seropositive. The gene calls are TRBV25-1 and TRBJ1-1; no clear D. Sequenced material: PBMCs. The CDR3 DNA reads TGTGCCAGCAGTAGGAATGGGGAGTTCATGAACACTGAAGCTTTCTTT. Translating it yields CASSRNGEFMNTEAFF.